This T cell receptor (beta chain) was recorded in a study of T cell responses to AZD1222 COVID-19 vaccine. Study-level results: Baseline testing showed seropositivity in only a handful of AZD1222 recipients.

For this clone: The antigen is undetermined.

TCRdb's copy holds only in-frame clones and misses some; the assay was immunoSEQ multiplex PCR. Of approximately 140,000 clones in the sample, approximately 92% were seen once. Trimming at V came to 8 bases and at J to 6 bases, leaving 8 bases not matched to a gene. The CDR3 is 13 residues long. Germline V gene data show CDR1 as SGHTA and CDR2 as FQGTGA. The specimen comprised peripheral blood, sampled 28 days after the second AZD1222 dose. This receptor was obtained from an adult who received the AZD1222 COVID-19 vaccine. The V and J genes are TRBV7-3 and TRBJ2-7; 9 bases map to TRBD2. The CDR3, as DNA: TGTGCCAGCCGGATAGCGGGAGTACCCGAGCAGTACGTC. Amino acid sequence: CASRIAGVPEQYV.